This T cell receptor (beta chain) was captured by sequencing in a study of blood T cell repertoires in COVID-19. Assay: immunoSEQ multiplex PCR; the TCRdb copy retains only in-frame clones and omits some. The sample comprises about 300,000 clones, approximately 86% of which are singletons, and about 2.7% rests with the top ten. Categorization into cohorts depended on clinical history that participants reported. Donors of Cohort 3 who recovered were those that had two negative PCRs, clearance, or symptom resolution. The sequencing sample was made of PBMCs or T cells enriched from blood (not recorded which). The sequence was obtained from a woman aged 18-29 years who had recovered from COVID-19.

CDR3: CASSIPFGGRYEKLFF. The DNA for the CDR3 is TGTGCCAGTAGTATTCCTTTCGGGGGAAGGTATGAAAAACTGTTTTTT. The J gene is TRBJ1-4, the V gene TRBV19; the D gene is possibly TRBD1 (5 bases). V lost 3 bases to trimming and J lost 6 bases, with 17 bases between them. This CDR3 has 16 residues. Germline CDR1 and CDR2: LNHDA and SQIVND (reference sequence).